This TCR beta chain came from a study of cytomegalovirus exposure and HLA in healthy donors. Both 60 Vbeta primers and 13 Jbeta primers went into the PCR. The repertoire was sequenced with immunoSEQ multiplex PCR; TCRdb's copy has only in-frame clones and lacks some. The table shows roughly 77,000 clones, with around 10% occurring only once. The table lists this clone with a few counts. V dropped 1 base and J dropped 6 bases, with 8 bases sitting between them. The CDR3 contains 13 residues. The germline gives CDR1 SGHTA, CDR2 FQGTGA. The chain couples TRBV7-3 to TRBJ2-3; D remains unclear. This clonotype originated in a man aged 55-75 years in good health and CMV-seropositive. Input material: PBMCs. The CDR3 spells CASSLISMDTQYF. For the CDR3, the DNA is TGTGCCAGCAGCTTAATTAGTATGGATACGCAGTATTTT.